One sample yielded the 26 T cell receptor beta chains listed below, sequenced in a study of blood T cell repertoires in COVID-19. Some clones are missing from TCRdb's copy, which holds only in-frame ones; the method was immunoSEQ multiplex PCR. The sample comprises 110,000 or so clones, approximately 80% of which are singletons, and 15% rests with the top ten. The sequenced sample was peripheral blood. The receptor source for this set is a woman of 80 years or more with acute or convalescent COVID-19.

This chain links TRBV5-1 with TRBJ2-3; D is unclear. Per germline, CDR1 SGHRS and CDR2 YFSETQ. The CDR3 spans 15 residues. Trimming removed 4 bases at V and 1 base at J, with 13 bases between. CDR3: CASSGRVLGTDTQYF. The CDR3 DNA is TGCGCCAGCAGCGGTAGAGTGTTAGGCACAGATACGCAGTATTTT.

The CDR3 DNA sequence: TGCGCCAGCAGCCCCCGTGGACAGGGTGCCACAGATACGCAGTATTTT. This codes for CASSPRGQGATDTQYF. The rearrangement joins TRBV5-1 to TRBJ2-3, with 8 bases lining up with TRBD1. Germline values: CDR1 SGHRS, CDR2 YFSETQ. V lost 4 bases and J lost 2; bases outside the gene matches: 9. The CDR3 extends over 16 amino acids.

CDR3 in amino acids: CASSERDNEQFF. The CDR3 DNA sequence: TGTGCCAGCAGCGAGCGAGACAATGAGCAGTTCTTC. V usage is TRBV2 and J usage is TRBJ2-1; unclear D gene. The V and J ends lost 6 bases and 5 bases respectively, with 8 bases between them. The V gene's germline CDR1 is SNHLY and CDR2 FYNNEI. The CDR3 consists of 12 residues.

The rearrangement joins TRBV10-3 to TRBJ2-1; 11 nucleotides match TRBD2. Per the germline V gene, CDR1 is ENHRY and CDR2 is SYGVKD. This CDR3 spans 15 amino acids. V trimming: 6 bases; J trimming: 9 bases; junction bases outside the gene matches: 10. The CDR3 protein is CAIRITSGGTGEQFF. The CDR3 nucleotides are TGTGCCATCAGGATAACTAGCGGGGGTACGGGTGAGCAGTTCTTC.

This clone was seen a single time. CDR3 loop: CASSRGTGGEYTEAFF. CDR3 nucleotide sequence: TGTGCCAGCAGCCGAGGGACAGGGGGCGAGTACACTGAAGCTTTCTTT. V usage is TRBV4-2 and J usage is TRBJ1-1, with 12 positions matching TRBD1. Trimming took 4 bases from V and 3 from J; bases not matched to a gene: 6. The CDR3 consists of 16 residues. The germline gives CDR1 LGHNA, CDR2 YNFKEQ.

The CDR3 protein is CARRLIEQYF. CDR3 nucleotide sequence: TGTGCCAGAAGACTGATCGAGCAGTACTTC. The chain has TRBV5-3 and TRBJ2-7; no clear D gene. TRBV5-3 is reported as an ORF; its role is uncertain. The CDR3 extends over 10 amino acids. V was clipped by 5 bases and J by 6 bases, with 6 bases between them.

The chain has TRBV28 and TRBJ2-3; 7 nucleotides line up with TRBD1. The V gene end was trimmed by 5 bases and the J gene end by 1 base; junction bases not matched to a gene: 6. CDR3 length: 15 amino acids. Germline CDR1 and CDR2: MDHEN and SYDVKM. CDR3 sequence: CASSRPTGGTDTQYF. CDR3 DNA sequence: TGTGCCAGCAGTAGGCCTACAGGGGGCACAGATACGCAGTATTTT.

This chain uses TRBV19 with TRBJ1-6; 7 bases are a match to TRBD1. Germline CDR1 and CDR2: LNHDA and SQIVND (reference sequence). Unmatched junction bases numbered 3, after V lost 6 bases and J lost 7 bases. The CDR3 runs to 13 residues. For the CDR3, the DNA is TGTGCCAGTAGAGGACAGGACAATTCACCCCTCCACTTT. It specifies CASRGQDNSPLHF.

The rearrangement links TRBV10-3 to TRBJ2-3, with 9 bases fitting TRBD2. Unmatched junction bases numbered 11, after V lost 2 bases and J lost 5 bases. The CDR3 is 17 residues long. CDR1 and CDR2 (germline): ENHRY, SYGVKD. CDR3 nucleotides: TGTGCCATCAGTGAGGTTTTTAGCGGGAGCTCTGGAGATACGCAGTATTTT. Translating gives CAISEVFSGSSGDTQYF.

This clone came up once. The chain employs TRBV6-6 and TRBJ2-1; maybe TRBD1 (6 bases). The CDR3 runs 12 residues. The V end lost 4 bases, the J end lost 14 bases, and 15 bases lay between the germline ends. Germline V gives CDR1 MNHNY, CDR2 SVGAGI (reference sequence). CDR3 in DNA: TGTGCCAGCAGTTCCTCAGGGGCCCGGGAGTTCTTC. It yields the protein CASSSSGAREFF.

The chain links TRBV5-1 to TRBJ2-3; weak D call: TRBD1 (5 bases). The CDR3 consists of 14 residues. Per germline, CDR1 SGHRS and CDR2 YFSETQ. Deletions cut 3 bases from V and 2 bases from J, with 10 bases between. The CDR3 loop reads CASSSTVSTDTQYF. The CDR3 region has the DNA TGCGCCAGCAGCTCGACAGTGTCCACAGATACGCAGTATTTT.

This clone was counted between two and nine times. The chain has TRBV30 and TRBJ1-2, with a weak D call TRBD1 (6 bases). V shed 1 base and J shed 6 bases, with 12 bases lying between them. The CDR3 consists of 13 residues. In germline, CDR1 is GTSNPN, CDR2 SVGIG (reference sequence). The CDR3 loop is CAWSGDAGDGYTF. In DNA form, the CDR3 reads TGTGCCTGGAGTGGTGACGCAGGGGATGGCTACACCTTC.

The chain uses TRBV2 and TRBJ2-5; a weak D match, TRBD1 (6 bases). V lost 3 bases and J lost 10, with 12 bases in between. This CDR3 spans 12 amino acids. Germline V CDR1 and CDR2: SNHLY, FYNNEI. The CDR3 nucleotides are TGTGCCAGCAGTGACGGCAGGGGTTGCCAGTACTTC. This gives the protein CASSDGRGCQYF.

The chain links TRBV5-4 to TRBJ2-7, with TRBD1 matching over 7 bases. The V gene's germline CDR1 is SGHNT and CDR2 YYREEE (reference sequence). CDR3 size: 15 residues. Germline trimming cut 4 bases from V and 2 bases from J; bases unmatched to any gene: 9. This CDR3 is CASSPGQVGPYEQYF. CDR3 in DNA: TGTGCCAGCAGCCCTGGACAGGTCGGACCCTACGAGCAGTACTTC.

This chain joins TRBV24-1 and TRBJ2-1; 11 bases fit TRBD2. Germline-derived CDR1 and CDR2 are KGHDR and SFDVKD. The trim removed 1 base at V and 6 bases at J, leaving 7 bases unmatched. The CDR3 extends over 17 amino acids. CDR3 coding DNA: TGTGCCACCAGTGATTTACTAGCGGGAGTGGGTGGCAATGAGCAGTTCTTC. This codes for CATSDLLAGVGGNEQFF.

The chain has TRBV7-2 and TRBJ2-1; tentative D call: TRBD1 (6 bases). Per germline, CDR1 SGHTA and CDR2 FQGNSA. V gave up 5 bases and J gave up 9 bases, with 17 bases separating them. This CDR3 comprises 14 residues. The CDR3 sequence is CASSPQTGLPEQFF. As DNA, the CDR3 is TGTGCCAGCAGCCCTCAGACAGGACTTCCTGAGCAGTTCTTC.

The chain links TRBV5-5 to TRBJ1-3; no firm D call. Deletions cut 0 bases from V and 1 base from J, with 5 bases between. The germline gives CDR1 SGHKS, CDR2 YYEKEE (reference sequence). This CDR3 spans 14 amino acids. CDR3 sequence reads: CASSLGGSGNTIYF. CDR3 bases: TGTGCCAGCAGCTTGGGAGGATCTGGAAACACCATATATTTT.

The CDR3 spells CASSYSGYGGSYEQYF. The CDR3 DNA reads as TGTGCCAGCAGTTACTCGGGCTACGGGGGGTCCTACGAGCAGTACTTC. J is TRBJ2-7 and V is TRBV6-2 or TRBV6-3; the match to TRBD2 covers 7 bases. The CDR3 consists of 16 residues. V shed 0 bases, J shed 1 base, and the junction held 6 bases outside the gene matches. Germline CDR1 is MNHEY and CDR2 is SVGEGT.

The chain employs TRBV7-9 and TRBJ2-1; 10 bases are a match to TRBD2. After removal of 7 bases from V and 0 bases from J, the junction contained 9 bases not matched to a gene. The CDR3 length is 17 residues. CDR1 is SEHNR and CDR2 is FQNEAQ in the germline V gene (reference sequence). The CDR3 nucleotides read TGTGCCAGCAACGCCGGGACTAGCGTTGCCTCCTACAATGAGCAGTTCTTC. As protein: CASNAGTSVASYNEQFF. The full variable domain, with the rest looked up from reference TRBV7-9 and TRBJ2-1, is DTGVSQNPRHKITKRGQNVTFRCDPISEHNRLYWYRQTLGQGPEFLTYFQNEAQLEKSRLLSDRFSAERPKGSFSTLEIQRTEQGDSAMYLCASNAGTSVASYNEQFFGPGTRLTVL.

This chain uses TRBV6-5 with TRBJ1-5; 7 bases are a match to TRBD1. Germline V lookup: CDR1 MNHEY, CDR2 SVGAGI. With V trimmed by 6 bases and J by 4 bases, 6 bases remained unmatched. CDR3 length: 14 residues. CDR3 residues: CASSLDRNNQPQHF. The CDR3 coding sequence is TGTGCCAGCAGCTTGGACAGGAATAATCAGCCCCAGCATTTT.

The rearrangement links TRBV14 to TRBJ1-6; D gene ambiguous. The germline V and J ends were trimmed by 4 bases and 8 bases, with 9 bases remaining between them. CDR1 SGHDN and CDR2 FVKESK come from the germline V gene. This CDR3 is 13 amino acids long. The DNA for the CDR3 is TGTGCCAGCAGCCGGGGAGGTCATTCACCCCTCCACTTT. It encodes CASSRGGHSPLHF.

The gene calls are TRBV28 and TRBJ2-7; 10 positions match TRBD2. The CDR3 is 13 amino acids. The V gene's germline CDR1 is MDHEN and CDR2 SYDVKM. The trim removed 7 bases at V and 5 bases at J, leaving 5 bases unmatched. CDR3: CASIPSGRNEQYF. The CDR3, as DNA: TGTGCCAGCATCCCTAGCGGGAGAAACGAGCAGTACTTC.

This chain links TRBV2 with TRBJ2-3; TRBD2 matches 12 bases. The CDR3 sequence is 15 residues long. Unmatched junction bases numbered 5, after V lost 8 bases and J lost 2 bases. Germline V gene lookup returns CDR1 SNHLY and CDR2 FYNNEI. For the CDR3, the DNA is TGTGCCAGCGGGGGACTAGCGGGCCTCACAGATACGCAGTATTTT. Translating it yields CASGGLAGLTDTQYF.

This clone was seen once. The chain links TRBV2 to TRBJ2-5; 9 nucleotides align to TRBD2. V trimming: 6 bases; J trimming: 2 bases; junction bases outside the gene matches: 10. There are 16 residues in the CDR3. Germline CDR1 and CDR2: SNHLY and FYNNEI. For the CDR3, the DNA is TGTGCCAGCAGCCTAGGGGGACTAGCAACACAAGAGACCCAGTACTTC. This translates into CASSLGGLATQETQYF.

This chain uses TRBV5-1 with TRBJ1-3; TRBD1 is a possible D gene (6 bases). V lost 5 bases, J lost 2 bases, and 11 bases lay in between. The germline V gene has CDR1 SGHRS and CDR2 YFSETQ. The CDR3 runs 14 residues. Here the CDR3 reads CASREGGTGNTIYF. In DNA form, the CDR3 reads TGCGCCAGCAGGGAAGGGGGAACTGGAAACACCATATATTTT.

The rearrangement uses TRBV3-1 (or the pseudogene TRBV3-2) and TRBJ2-5; D not resolved. Trimming removed 4 bases from V and 3 bases from J, with 6 bases in between. This CDR3 has 12 residues. The germline gives CDR1 LGHDT, CDR2 YNNKEL (reference sequence). The CDR3 region has the DNA TGTGCCAGCAGCCCCTCGGAAGAGACCCAGTACTTC. Its translation is CASSPSEETQYF.